This T cell receptor beta chain appears in the sequencing data of a study of T cell changes during pregnancy in multiple sclerosis (dated by TCRdb to between 2018 and 2021). Describing the broader study: Changes in the T cell repertoire over the course of pregnancy were examined in this study in women with multiple sclerosis.

Library generation was performed with the immunoSEQ multiplex PCR assay. TCRdb mirrors the immuneACCESS table, restricted to in-frame sequences. Some clones are absent from its copies; in checked studies, under half trace to an unresolved V gene, and the reason for the others is unknown. The sample has 55,000 to 70,000 clones on record, over 75% of them singletons. The leading ten clones occupy roughly 2% of the sample. To note about this clone: This receptor's antigen is unknown. Base qualities are not recorded, but no much larger clone differs from it by a single base.

This clonotype originated in a female donor in good health, enrolled as a control in a pregnancy study. Sequencing was performed on peripheral blood, taken in the first trimester of pregnancy.

Here is the DNA: TGTGCCATCAGTGAGCCTACACTAGCGGGGGATGAGCAGTTCTTC. This is translated as CAISEPTLAGDEQFF. The rearranged chain carries TRBV10-3 and TRBJ2-1, with TRBD2 matching 11 junction bases. Trimming removed 2 bases from V and 8 bases from J; the gene matches leave 5 bases unexplained. Looking up the germline V gene yields CDR1 ENHRY and CDR2 SYGVKD. From its cysteine to its phenylalanine, the CDR3 spans 15 amino acids. The retained sequence is limited to the CDR3, 45 bases, with the frame set at the first base.